This T cell receptor beta chain is drawn from a study of OX40 agonist ivuxolimab in advanced cancers. Produced via immunoSEQ multiplex PCR; TCRdb's table is partial and in-frame only. The sample lists around 21,000 clones, 85% to 90% seen once, with 35% to 40% in the top ten. Trimming pared 1 base from V and 9 bases from J, leaving 11 bases between. Germline assignment: CDR1 SGDLS and CDR2 YYNGEE. The CDR3 totals 13 residues. The source is an adult with an advanced solid tumor such as melanoma, head and neck, liver or kidney cancer. Sample: CD4+ or CD8+ T cells sorted from blood, taken in a trial of the OX40 agonist ivuxolimab. V is TRBV9 and J is TRBJ2-1, with D unclear. The CDR3 spells CASSVTRVGEQFF. The CDR3 nucleotides read TGTGCCAGCAGCGTAACACGGGTGGGTGAGCAGTTCTTC.